This T cell receptor (beta chain) came from a study of post-analysis software for immune sequencing data. Regarding the study as a whole: Controls had lower frequencies than patients of 4 or 5 TRBV segments, which included TRBV5-6, TRBV5-1 and TRBV20-1.

Per germline, CDR1 LGHNA and CDR2 YNFKEQ. Trimming took 6 bases from V and 0 from J; bases not matched to a gene: 8. The CDR3 loop spans 15 amino acids. This clonotype was counted a few times. What it binds is unknown. Unique molecular identifiers were present in the TCR beta cDNA libraries. TCRdb itself ran the PCR reads through MiXCR, one entry per CDR3 protein. The table lists 400,000 to 500,000 distinct CDR3 sequences, approximately 42% of them singletons. Sequenced sample: blood. The rearrangement joins TRBV4-2 to TRBJ2-7; 7 nucleotides align to TRBD2. This clonotype was obtained from a girl aged 2-10 years with multiple sclerosis. The DNA of the CDR3 is TGTGCCAGCAGGGAACTAGCGACTACCTCCTACGAGCAGTACTTC. Its protein product is CASRELATTSYEQYF.